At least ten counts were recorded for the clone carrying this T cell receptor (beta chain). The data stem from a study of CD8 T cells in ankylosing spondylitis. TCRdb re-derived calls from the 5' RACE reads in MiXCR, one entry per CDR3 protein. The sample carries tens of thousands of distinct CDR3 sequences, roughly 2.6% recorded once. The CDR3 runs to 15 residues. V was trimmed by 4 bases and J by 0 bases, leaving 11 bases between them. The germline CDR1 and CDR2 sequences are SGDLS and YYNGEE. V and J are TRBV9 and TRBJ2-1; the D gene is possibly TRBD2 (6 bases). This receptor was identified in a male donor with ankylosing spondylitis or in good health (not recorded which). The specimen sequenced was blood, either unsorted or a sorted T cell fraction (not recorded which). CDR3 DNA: TGTGCCAGCAGCAGACTAGTAAGCTCCTACAATGAGCAGTTCTTC. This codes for CASSRLVSSYNEQFF.